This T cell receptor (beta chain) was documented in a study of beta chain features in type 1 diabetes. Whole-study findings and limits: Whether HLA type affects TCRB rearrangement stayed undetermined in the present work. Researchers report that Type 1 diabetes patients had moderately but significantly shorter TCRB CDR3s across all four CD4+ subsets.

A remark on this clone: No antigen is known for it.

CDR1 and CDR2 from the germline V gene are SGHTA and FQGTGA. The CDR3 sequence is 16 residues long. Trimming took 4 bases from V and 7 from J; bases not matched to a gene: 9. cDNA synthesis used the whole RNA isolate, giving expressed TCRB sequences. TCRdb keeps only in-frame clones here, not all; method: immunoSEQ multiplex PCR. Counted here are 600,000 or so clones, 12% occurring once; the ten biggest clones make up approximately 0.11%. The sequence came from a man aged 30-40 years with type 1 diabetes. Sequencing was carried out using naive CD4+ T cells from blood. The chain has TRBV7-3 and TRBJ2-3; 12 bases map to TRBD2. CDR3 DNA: TGTGCCAGCAGCTCTTCTAGCGGGGGGGCTTTAAATACGCAGTATTTT. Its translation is CASSSSSGGALNTQYF.